The rows below give T cell receptor beta chains drawn from one sample of a study of Tregs in tolerant kidney transplant recipients. Libraries were prepared by immunoSEQ multiplex PCR; TCRdb keeps only in-frame clonotypes and omits some of them. The table has some 50,000 clones, over 85% seen once. Sequencing was performed on CD8+ T cells from blood (PBMCs), taken 12 months after the transplant. The source is a human patient who received a combined kidney and bone marrow transplant. Some T cells may possibly be graft donor cells. Both conserved end residues are part of each CDR3. D genes are given only for firm matches. Not every row has a clone size; where given, it reads once, few, many or a size class.

D | size | J | V | CDR3 | DNA
- | - | TRBJ1-6 | TRBV28 | CASSDSYNSPLHF | TGTGCCAGCAGTGACTCCTATAATTCCCCCCTCCACTTT
- | - | TRBJ2-2 | TRBV4-1 | CASSQGMARGYGLFF | TGCGCCAGCAGCCAAGGGATGGCCAGGGGCTATGGGCTGTTTTTT
- | - | TRBJ2-1 | TRBV9 | CASSVDDTGEQFF | TGTGCCAGCAGCGTAGATGATACAGGGGAGCAGTTCTTC
TRBD2 | - | TRBJ2-1 | TRBV7-9 | CASSPTSANYNEQFF | TGTGCCAGCAGCCCTACTAGCGCCAACTACAATGAGCAGTTCTTC
TRBD1 | - | TRBJ1-1 | TRBV5-1 | CASSPGQGLNTEAFF | TGCGCCAGCAGCCCCGGACAGGGTTTGAACACTGAAGCTTTCTTT
TRBD2 | - | TRBJ2-3 | TRBV7-2 | CASSPWTSGSTDTQYF | TGTGCCAGCAGCCCCTGGACTAGCGGAAGCACAGATACGCAGTATTTT
TRBD2 | - | TRBJ2-1 | TRBV6-4 | CASSSIGLAGVEQFF | TGTGCCAGCAGCTCAATCGGACTAGCGGGAGTTGAGCAGTTCTTC
TRBD1 | - | TRBJ2-3 | TRBV28 | CASSSIADRGLTDTQYF | TGTGCCAGCAGTTCAATCGCGGACAGGGGCTTAACAGATACGCAGTATTTT
- | - | TRBJ2-1 | TRBV27 | CASSLQISYNEQFF | TGTGCCAGCAGTTTACAGATCTCCTACAATGAGCAGTTCTTC
- | - | TRBJ1-5 | TRBV4-3 | CASSQESGFGQPQHF | TGCGCCAGCAGCCAAGAGTCAGGGTTTGGTCAGCCCCAGCATTTT
- | - | TRBJ2-1 | TRBV7-9 | CASSLRLGVYNEQFF | TGTGCCAGCAGCTTAAGACTAGGTGTCTACAATGAGCAGTTCTTC
TRBD1 | - | TRBJ1-5 | TRBV7-6 | CASSLGDSYQPQHF | TGTGCCAGCAGCTTAGGGGACAGTTATCAGCCCCAGCATTTT
- | - | TRBJ2-7 | TRBV4-2 | CASSQDPSSYEQYF | TGTGCCAGCAGCCAAGACCCTTCCAGTTACGAGCAGTACTTC
TRBD1 | - | TRBJ1-5 | TRBV27 | CASSSVYGQGNQPQHF | TGTGCCAGCAGTTCGGTTTATGGACAGGGCAATCAGCCCCAGCATTTT
- | few | TRBJ1-5 | TRBV27 | CASSYRAGQPQHF | TGTGCCAGCAGTTACAGGGCAGGTCAGCCCCAGCATTTT
TRBD1 | - | TRBJ2-7 | TRBV7-2 | CASRDRDYEQYF | TGTGCCAGCCGGGACAGGGACTACGAGCAGTACTTC
- | once | TRBJ1-1 | TRBV4-3 | CASSQVTGMNTEAFF | TGCGCCAGCAGCCAAGTCACAGGAATGAACACTGAAGCTTTCTTT
TRBD2 | once | TRBJ2-7 | TRBV25-1 | CASSDPGLALSEQYF | TGTGCCAGCAGCGACCCGGGACTAGCTTTAAGCGAGCAGTACTTC
- | once | TRBJ2-5 | TRBV2 | CASSGLQETQYF | TGTGCCAGCAGTGGGCTCCAAGAGACCCAGTACTTC
TRBD1 | - | TRBJ2-5 | TRBV7-2 | CASSRGTVPYQETQYF | TGTGCCAGCAGCCGAGGGACAGTTCCGTACCAAGAGACCCAGTACTTC
- | once | TRBJ2-3 | TRBV10-3 | CAIGDSYTDTQYF | TGTGCCATCGGCGACAGCTACACAGATACGCAGTATTTT
- | - | TRBJ2-1 | TRBV5-6 | CASSLGGYNEQFF | TGTGCCAGCAGCTTGGGCGGTTACAATGAGCAGTTCTTC
- | - | TRBJ1-2 | TRBV6-5 | CASSPPQRTLYGYTF | TGTGCCAGCAGCCCGCCACAGCGGACCCTCTATGGCTACACCTTC
- | - | TRBJ1-5 | TRBV7-2 | CASSDGNQPQHF | TGTGCCAGCAGCGACGGGAATCAGCCCCAGCATTTT
TRBD2 | - | TRBJ2-3 | TRBV7-6 | CASSYPGGGAEDTQYF | TGTGCCAGCAGCTACCCTGGCGGGGGGGCTGAAGATACGCAGTATTTT
TRBD2 | - | TRBJ2-1 | TRBV11-2 | CASSLGGGALDEQFF | TGTGCCAGCAGCTTAGGCGGGGGGGCCCTCGATGAGCAGTTCTTC
TRBD1 | - | TRBJ1-2 | TRBV29-1 | CSVEGYTGAYGYTF | TGCAGCGTTGAAGGATATACAGGGGCCTATGGCTACACCTTC
TRBD2 | - | TRBJ2-7 | TRBV6-5 | CASSLTSGRNEQYF | TGTGCCAGCAGTCTGACTAGCGGGAGGAACGAGCAGTACTTC
- | - | TRBJ1-5 | TRBV18 | CASSPLRDQPQHF | TGTGCCAGCTCACCTCTCAGGGATCAGCCCCAGCATTTT
- | - | TRBJ2-7 | TRBV4-3 | CASSQVYRDSFSEQYF | TGCGCCAGCAGCCAAGTTTATAGAGACAGCTTTTCCGAGCAGTACTTC
- | - | TRBJ1-5 | TRBV27 | CASSLVSNQPQHF | TGTGCCAGCAGTTTAGTCAGTAATCAGCCCCAGCATTTT
TRBD2 | - | TRBJ2-7 | TRBV5-4 | CASSAGTSGLYEQYF | TGTGCCAGCAGCGCCGGGACTAGCGGGCTATACGAGCAGTACTTC
TRBD1 | - | TRBJ1-2 | TRBV7-6 | CASRRDSGDGYTF | TGTGCCAGCAGGCGGGACAGCGGAGATGGCTACACCTTC
- | - | TRBJ2-7 | TRBV7-2 | CASSFFLGVEAYEQYF | TGTGCCAGCAGCTTTTTTCTGGGAGTAGAGGCCTACGAGCAGTACTTC
TRBD2 | - | TRBJ2-1 | TRBV19 | CAPLGRAAGEQFF | TGTGCCCCACTCGGGAGGGCCGCTGGTGAGCAATTCTTC
- | - | TRBJ2-7 | TRBV5-6 | CASSLRYEQYF | TGTGCCAGCAGCTTGCGCTACGAGCAGTACTTC
TRBD2 | once | TRBJ2-1 | TRBV27 | CASRRTSGGLLNEQFF | TGTGCCAGCAGACGAACTAGCGGGGGGCTCCTCAATGAGCAGTTCTTC